The 11 T cell receptor beta chains below come from one sample, sequenced in a study of shared clonotypes between healthy human individuals (dated by TCRdb to 2019 to 2021). CD8 naive samples were obtained by positive selection for CCR7 among CD45RO-negative cells, yielding a CD45RA+CCR7+ population from which TemRA cells were excluded. The library relied on the immunoSEQ multiplex PCR assay. Entries here come from immuneACCESS through TCRdb and include only in-frame sequences with V and J called. Some clones fail to appear in such tables; in the studies checked, an unresolved V gene covers under half of the shortfall, and the cause of the remainder is unknown. The sample table contains under 600,000 clones; only one count was recorded for roughly 98% of them. The top ten clones comprise approximately 0.3% of the sample. Sequencing was performed on naive CD8+ T cells sorted from blood. This sample's cell subset or site label indicates: CD45RA+CCR7+. These receptors were obtained from a man aged 25-40 years in good health.

The rearrangement links TRBV7-6 to TRBJ2-7; D is unresolved. Germline-derived CDR1 and CDR2 are SGHVS and FNYEAQ. V lost 3 bases and J 4 bases, leaving 16 bases between the germline ends. The CDR3 has 15 amino acids. The CDR3: CASSFGQLDLYEQYF. As DNA, the CDR3 is TGTGCCAGCAGCTTTGGGCAATTGGATCTTTACGAGCAGTACTTC.

The DNA of the CDR3 is TGTGCCAGCAGTGAGGAAGCATACAATGAGCAGTTCTTC. It is translated as CASSEEAYNEQFF. V gene TRBV6-4 combines with J gene TRBJ2-1; unclear D gene. The CDR3 runs to 13 residues. Germline V gene data show CDR1 as MRHNA and CDR2 as SNTAGT. Between the trimmed V and J ends, which lost 3 bases and 4 bases, there was a span of 7 bases.

V gene TRBV27 combines with J gene TRBJ2-3; TRBD1 agrees at 8 bases. Germline assignment: CDR1 MNHEY and CDR2 SMNVEV (reference sequence). The CDR3 sequence is 16 residues long. The V and J ends lost 8 bases and 2 bases, in that order; junction bases with no gene match: 12. The CDR3 protein is CASGMTGAVNTDTQYF. Written as DNA, the CDR3 is TGTGCCAGCGGGATGACAGGGGCCGTAAACACAGATACGCAGTATTTT.

The chain recombines TRBV6-1 with TRBJ1-1; possible D gene TRBD1, 5 bases. CDR3 length equals 15 residues. Trimming removed 1 base at V and 5 bases at J, with 14 bases between. Germline CDR1 is MNHNS and CDR2 is SASEGT. This CDR3 reads CASSEEKGLRTEAFF. DNA of the CDR3: TGTGCCAGCAGTGAAGAAAAGGGGCTGCGGACTGAAGCTTTCTTT.

In DNA form, the CDR3 reads TGTGCCTGGAAAGGGTTTGAGAACACTGAAGCTTTCTTT. Amino acid sequence: CAWKGFENTEAFF. The rearrangement joins TRBV30 to TRBJ1-1; D gene unclear. With 4 bases removed from V and 1 base from J, the gap between germline ends came to 10 bases. Per the germline V gene, CDR1 is GTSNPN and CDR2 is SVGIG (reference sequence). The CDR3 is made up of 13 amino acids.

The chain is built from TRBV7-8 and TRBJ2-7; tentative D call: TRBD1 (5 bases). V lost 0 bases and J 3 bases, leaving 9 bases between the germline ends. CDR1 and CDR2 (germline): SGHVS, FQNEAQ. The CDR3 is 14 amino acids. Here the CDR3 DNA reads TGTGCCAGCAGCTTAGCGGCCAGGGTCTACGAGCAGTACTTC. Its translation: CASSLAARVYEQYF.

The chain combines TRBV27 with TRBJ2-3; 10 bases match TRBD2. Germline V lookup: CDR1 MNHEY, CDR2 SMNVEV (reference sequence). Unmatched junction bases numbered 5, after V lost 5 bases and J lost 3 bases. The CDR3 is made up of 15 amino acids. The CDR3 reads CASSPTGLATDTQYF. The CDR3 nucleotides are TGTGCCAGCAGTCCAACGGGACTAGCGACAGATACGCAGTATTTT.

V is TRBV9 and J is TRBJ2-5, with D possibly being TRBD1 or TRBD2 (5 bases each). The CDR3 spans 14 residues. V was cut by 3 bases and J by 5 bases, with 14 bases left in between. The germline CDR1 and CDR2 sequences are SGDLS and YYNGEE. The DNA of the CDR3 is TGTGCCAGCAGCGCCCGGGACCCTCATGAGACCCAGTACTTC. Translation: CASSARDPHETQYF.

This chain joins TRBV28 and TRBJ2-2; TRBD2 agrees at 12 bases. The germline gives CDR1 MDHEN, CDR2 SYDVKM. The ends lost 4 bases at V and 10 bases at J; junction bases unmatched: 4. There are 14 residues in the CDR3. CDR3 in DNA: TGTGCCAGCAGTTCCGGACTAGCGGGGATGGAGCTGTTTTTT. This codes for CASSSGLAGMELFF.

The CDR3 protein is CASSHPLHFEQFF. DNA of the CDR3: TGTGCCAGCAGTCACCCCTTACATTTTGAGCAGTTCTTC. V and J are TRBV7-9 and TRBJ2-1; D gene uncertain. Trimming cost V 6 bases and J 9 bases, with 15 bases left between them. The CDR3 has 13 residues. Germline-derived CDR1 and CDR2 are SEHNR and FQNEAQ (reference sequence).

The rearrangement links TRBV5-6 to TRBJ1-1; D is possibly TRBD1 (5 bases). V lost 4 bases to trimming and J lost 4 bases, with 14 bases between them. In germline, CDR1 is SGHDT, CDR2 YYEEEE. This CDR3 has 14 residues. The CDR3, as DNA: TGTGCCAGCAGCCTCGGAGGGACCGGCACTGAAGCTTTCTTT. Residues: CASSLGGTGTEAFF.